This paragraph reports one T cell receptor beta chain. Germline V CDR1 and CDR2: MNHEY, SMNVEV (reference sequence). The CDR3 is made up of 14 amino acids. The V gene lost 5 bases and the J gene lost 3 bases, with 11 bases spanning the gap. The sample belongs to a study of blood T cell repertoires in COVID-19. Study in general: COVID-19 samples, acute and convalescent, were from the United States, Italy and Spain. Nucleic acid was either cDNA or gDNA, and it came from T cells, B-cell-depleted T cells, or PBMCs.

In the authors' workflow: From reference gene primer amplification, estimates of nucleated cell counts were derived. The protocol was immunoSEQ multiplex PCR, while the TCRdb copy is restricted to in-frame clones and leaves out a portion. V, J and clone size were drawn from that table, and D and trimming were deduced from the DNA. The profile shows some 70,000 clones, roughly 87% of them singletons. The receptor's source is a man between 50 and 59 years old with active COVID-19. The specimen sequenced was peripheral blood. V and J are TRBV27 and TRBJ2-1, with D perhaps TRBD2 (6 bases). The CDR3 loop reads CASSPGGNYNEQFF. The CDR3, as DNA: TGTGCCAGCAGTCCTGGCGGGAACTACAATGAGCAGTTCTTC.